This TCR beta chain was captured in a study of blood T cell repertoires in COVID-19 (dated by TCRdb to 2018 to 2020). Regarding the study in general: Samples covering the acute and convalescent phases of COVID-19 were provided by collaborators in the United States, Italy and Spain. The prospective study material was composed of cDNA or gDNA derived from T cells, B-cell-depleted T cells, or PBMCs. The dataset comprised deeply sampled blood TCRbeta repertoires from subjects exposed to, actively infected with, or recovered from COVID-19. A freely available public database, intended as a resource for researchers studying the immune response to SARS-CoV-2, is where the repertoires were released. Samples were obtained from the ongoing ImmuneRACE study (first 160 participants) and from 1,000 to 1,500 subjects provided by 6 global collaborators. The sample metadata nearly always contained a de-identified subject ID, COVID-19 status, age in years and sex. Where available, HLA class I and class II types were obtained from metadata supplied by the sample provider rather than from assay-based typing. The study at large found these results: Clinical and demographic metadata were provided uncurated, with the amount varying by source and participant.

TCRbeta CDR3 regions were amplified from genomic DNA using the immunoSEQ Assay, a bias-controlled multiplex PCR. The authors' analysis ran thus. Nucleated cell counts per sample were estimated from amplification of reference gene primers within the assay. Sequence reads were collapsed and filtered to measure the absolute abundance of every unique TCRbeta CDR3 rearrangement. For each sample, productive Simpson clonality was calculated as the square root of Simpson's diversity index over productive rearrangements. TCRdb re-hosts the immuneACCESS table, in-frame sequences only. Its copies lack some clones; in the studies checked, an unresolved V gene accounts for under half of them, and the cause for the rest is not known. That table gives V, J and clone size, and the DNA gave D and trimming. This sample is represented by hundreds of thousands of clones; roughly nine tenths of them were singletons. Less than 3.5% of the sample belongs to the ten largest clones.

In its sample, this clone was seen once. There is no known antigen for this receptor. No base-level quality is on record; no much larger clone is a single base apart. Participants in the prospective study were enrolled through a virtual design, were aged about 18 to 90 years, and lived in approximately 25 United States geographic areas. In the prospective study, participants were assigned to cohorts based on the clinical history participants reported in a screening survey and a study questionnaire. Exposed participants had been in contact with someone with a PCR-confirmed or clinician-diagnosed COVID-19 case within 2 weeks of study entry. In the prospective study, mobile phlebotomists collected whole blood, serum and a nasopharyngeal or oropharyngeal swab from each participant. Prospective study participants could optionally give additional blood draws and questionnaires over an approximately 2-month period. Before DNA extraction, prospective study blood samples were shipped either frozen or at room temperature.

Taken from cysteine to phenylalanine, the CDR3 has 13 residues. Of the read, only the CDR3 DNA is kept; its 39 bases are in frame from base 1. V is shortened by 4 bases, J by 2 bases, and the region joining them spans 7 bases. As encoded in the germline V gene (reference sequence), CDR1 is LNHDA while CDR2 is SQIVND. This sequence uses TRBV19 and TRBJ2-3; TRBD1 is a possible D gene, resting on 5 matching bases. The clonotype was recovered from a woman aged 50 to 65 who had been exposed to COVID-19. Sequencing input: PBMCs or T cells enriched from blood (not recorded which). The CDR3 region has the sequence CASSKGYTDTQYF. The DNA reads as follows: TGTGCCAGTAGTAAGGGGTACACAGATACGCAGTATTTT.